The 21 T cell receptor beta chains given below trace back to one sample, sequenced in a study of CD8 T cells in Susac syndrome. A quantity of about 0.5 to 1 ug RNA underwent reverse transcription using random hexamers. TCRdb reprocessed the immunoSEQ multiplex PCR reads with MiXCR, giving one entry per CDR3 protein. The table includes around 180,000 distinct CDR3 sequences, approximately 94% detected once. Input material: CD4+ T cells from PBMCs. These receptor sequences come from a human donor with multiple sclerosis.

The rearrangement uses TRBV6-2 or TRBV6-3 and TRBJ1-1; 11 bases map to TRBD1. The V gene end was trimmed by 5 bases and the J gene end by 4 bases; junction bases not matched to a gene: 3. Per the germline V gene, CDR1 is MNHEY and CDR2 is SVGEGT. This CDR3 comprises 14 residues. As DNA, the CDR3 is TGTGCCAGCAGTAGGGACAGGGGGGCCACTGAAGCTTTCTTT. It codes for CASSRDRGATEAFF.

The chain links TRBV3-1 to TRBJ1-1; 7 bases fit TRBD1. CDR3 size: 14 residues. V shed 3 bases and J 0 bases; nucleotides not matched to a gene: 1. Germline V gives CDR1 LGHDT, CDR2 YNNKEL (reference sequence). The CDR3 spells CASSQGQMNTEAFF. DNA of the CDR3: TGTGCCAGCAGCCAGGGACAGATGAACACTGAAGCTTTCTTT.

This clonotype was observed a single time. CDR3 coding DNA: TGTGCCACCAGAGCTAGGACTAGCGGGGGGGTTGGAGAGCAGTTCTTC. Protein product: CATRARTSGGVGEQFF. V usage is TRBV24-1 and J usage is TRBJ2-1; 15 bases are a match to TRBD2. Germline V CDR1 and CDR2: KGHDR, SFDVKD. The CDR3 is 16 residues long. Trimming took 7 bases from V and 10 from J; bases not matched to a gene: 10.

J is TRBJ2-1 and V is TRBV20-1; 7 bases are shared with TRBD1. From germline, CDR1 is DFQATT and CDR2 SNEGSKA (reference sequence). V lost 3 bases and J lost 3; bases outside the gene matches: 5. The CDR3 totals 14 residues. The CDR3 protein is CSASTGDHYNEQFF. CDR3 DNA sequence: TGCAGTGCTAGTACAGGGGACCACTACAATGAGCAGTTCTTC.

This chain connects TRBV6-1 to TRBJ2-2, with 7 bases aligning to TRBD1. Germline loops: CDR1 MNHNS, CDR2 SASEGT. Trimming removed 8 bases from V and 8 bases from J; junction bases left unmatched: 17. The CDR3 consists of 16 residues. The CDR3 bases are TGTGCCAGCTCCGAGGGGGCAGGGGCCGCTTGGGGGGAGCTGTTTTTT. It encodes CASSEGAGAAWGELFF.

The V gene is TRBV5-1, the J gene TRBJ2-3, with D possibly TRBD1 on 6 matching bases. Germline CDR1 SGHRS, CDR2 YFSETQ. The CDR3 consists of 16 residues. V was shortened by 0 bases and J by 4 bases, with 15 bases between the two germline ends. CDR3 sequence: CASSLDGRGLPDTQYF. The CDR3 bases are TGCGCCAGCAGCTTGGACGGCAGGGGATTACCAGATACGCAGTATTTT.

The chain uses TRBV15 and TRBJ1-2; D possibly corresponds to TRBD1 (6 bases). The V end was cut by 0 bases, the J end by 3 bases, with 11 bases between. The germline V gene encodes CDR1 LNHNV and CDR2 YYDKDF (reference sequence). The CDR3 covers 15 residues. The CDR3 nucleotides read TGTGCCACCAGCAGAGATGGGGGGCGCGACTATGGCTACACCTTC. Translated: CATSRDGGRDYGYTF. Combining the CDR3 with reference TRBV15 and TRBJ1-2 gives the whole variable domain DAMVIQNPRYQVTQFGKPVTLSCSQTLNHNVMYWYQQKSSQAPKLLFHYYDKDFNNEADTPDNFQSRRPNTSFCFLDIRSPGLGDTAMYLCATSRDGGRDYGYTFGSGTRLTVV.

This sequence joins TRBV20-1 and TRBJ2-5; perhaps TRBD2 as D (6 bases). The CDR3 has 17 amino acids. V was clipped by 3 bases and J by 1 base, with 21 bases between them. The germline V gene has CDR1 DFQATT and CDR2 SNEGSKA (reference sequence). The CDR3 here is CSASREQKVSFQETQYF. DNA for the CDR3: TGCAGTGCTAGTCGGGAGCAGAAAGTATCCTTCCAAGAGACCCAGTACTTC.

The chain carries TRBV6-2 or TRBV6-3 and TRBJ2-3; D remains ambiguous. V lost 6 bases, J lost 2 bases, and 15 bases lay in between. The CDR3 has 15 residues. CDR1 and CDR2 (germline): MNHEY, SVGEGT. The CDR3 nucleotides read TGTGCCAGCAGATCCCAGGACGCCTACACAGATACGCAGTATTTT. Its protein is CASRSQDAYTDTQYF.

The chain carries TRBV20-1 and TRBJ1-5; D is uncertain. CDR1 and CDR2 (germline): DFQATT, SNEGSKA (reference sequence). The CDR3 is made up of 12 amino acids. Trimming took 5 bases from V and 2 from J, leaving 7 bases between them. The CDR3 region has the DNA TGCAGTGCTGGGCAGGGCAATCAGCCCCAGCATTTT. This encodes CSAGQGNQPQHF.

This chain connects TRBV7-9 to TRBJ2-7, with D uncertain. CDR1 is SEHNR and CDR2 is FQNEAQ in the germline V gene (reference sequence). Trimming shortened V by 6 bases and J by 3 bases, and 15 bases separated the two germline ends. This CDR3 comprises 14 residues. CDR3 sequence reads: CASRPAGTNYEQYF. The CDR3, as DNA: TGTGCCAGCAGGCCTGCCGGCACAAACTACGAGCAGTACTTC.

CDR3 amino acids: CASSPIVLAGEQYF. In DNA form, the CDR3 reads TGTGCCAGCAGCCCGATCGTACTAGCGGGGGAACAGTACTTC. The chain links TRBV12-3 or TRBV12-4 to TRBJ2-7, with 11 bases that match TRBD2. V trimming: 6 bases; J trimming: 10 bases; junction bases outside the gene matches: 11. CDR3 size: 14 residues.

The chain links TRBV5-6 to TRBJ2-1, with 9 bases fitting TRBD1. This CDR3 comprises 14 residues. Germline V lookup: CDR1 SGHDT, CDR2 YYEEEE. V was pared by 6 bases and J by 7 bases, with 8 bases of the junction left unmatched. This chain's CDR3 is CASKGQGRWNEQFF. CDR3 sequence (DNA): TGTGCCAGCAAAGGACAGGGGCGATGGAATGAGCAGTTCTTC.

The chain is built from TRBV28 and TRBJ1-1; no firm D call. Deletions cut 1 base from V and 11 bases from J, with 17 bases between. Germline V gene sequence: CDR1 MDHEN, CDR2 SYDVKM. The CDR3 extends over 14 amino acids. The CDR3 DNA sequence: TGTGCCAGCAGTTTATTACGGGGTGGTGTAGGGGCTTTCTTT. Residues: CASSLLRGGVGAFF.

This clonotype was found once. This chain joins TRBV4-1 and TRBJ2-1, with 11 bases that match TRBD2. Germline V CDR1 and CDR2: MGHRA, YSYEKL. The CDR3 sequence is 17 residues long. J lost 9 bases, V lost 4 bases, and 14 bases had no gene match. CDR3 sequence: CASSPQDLAGGQVEQFF. The CDR3 bases are TGCGCCAGCAGCCCTCAAGATCTAGCGGGGGGCCAGGTTGAGCAGTTCTTC.

The chain has TRBV20-1 and TRBJ2-1; D is possibly TRBD2 (6 bases). Per the germline V gene, CDR1 is DFQATT and CDR2 is SNEGSKA (reference sequence). This CDR3 is built from 12 residues. Trimming shortened V by 7 bases and J by 8 bases, and 15 bases separated the two germline ends. The CDR3: CSGRIWEDEQFF. DNA for the CDR3: TGCAGTGGCCGAATTTGGGAGGATGAGCAGTTCTTC.

V gene TRBV5-4 combines with J gene TRBJ1-2, with 9 bases that match TRBD1. CDR1 is SGHNT and CDR2 is YYREEE in the germline V gene (reference sequence). The junction had 4 bases not matched to a gene; V was cut back by 4 bases and J by 3 bases. The CDR3 runs 14 residues. CDR3 sequence (DNA): TGTGCCAGCAGCCTCGGGACAGGGTACTATGGCTACACCTTC. Translated: CASSLGTGYYGYTF.

This clonotype was counted once. The chain employs TRBV11-2 and TRBJ2-1; 7 bases are shared with TRBD1. In germline, CDR1 is SGHAT, CDR2 FQNNGV. Unmatched junction bases numbered 5, after V lost 0 bases and J lost 9 bases. This CDR3 contains 14 residues. CDR3 loop: CASSLDRTGIEQFF. In nucleotides, the CDR3 is TGTGCCAGCAGCTTAGATAGGACAGGAATTGAGCAGTTCTTC. The variable domain in full, completed from reference TRBV11-2 and TRBJ2-1, reads EAGVAQSPRYKIIEKRQSVAFWCNPISGHATLYWYQQILGQGPKLLIQFQNNGVVDDSQLPKDRFSAERLKGVDSTLKIQPAKLEDSAVYLCASSLDRTGIEQFFGPGTRLTVL.

V and J are TRBV20-1 and TRBJ1-2; D is unclear. The germline V gene encodes CDR1 DFQATT and CDR2 SNEGSKA (reference sequence). Trimming stripped 3 bases from V and 8 bases from J, with 10 bases between. There are 11 residues in the CDR3. The CDR3 is CSASRPGGYTF. CDR3 coding DNA: TGCAGTGCTAGCAGGCCGGGCGGCTACACCTTC.

The V call is TRBV11-2, the J call TRBJ2-3, with 9 bases identical to TRBD2. The CDR3 extends over 17 amino acids. V shed 5 bases, J shed 2 bases, and the junction held 11 bases outside the gene matches. In germline, CDR1 is SGHAT, CDR2 FQNNGV. For the CDR3, the DNA is TGTGCCAGCAGCCTCCTCATTAGCGGGGGTTACACAGATACGCAGTATTTT. Protein product: CASSLLISGGYTDTQYF.

The chain carries TRBV3-1 and TRBJ2-3; no firm D call. This CDR3 contains 15 residues. The V gene lost 2 bases and the J gene lost 1 base, with 10 bases spanning the gap. Germline-derived CDR1 and CDR2 are LGHDT and YNNKEL (reference sequence). The CDR3 loop is CASSQNPKRTDTQYF. The CDR3 nucleotides are TGTGCCAGCAGCCAAAATCCCAAACGCACAGATACGCAGTATTTT.